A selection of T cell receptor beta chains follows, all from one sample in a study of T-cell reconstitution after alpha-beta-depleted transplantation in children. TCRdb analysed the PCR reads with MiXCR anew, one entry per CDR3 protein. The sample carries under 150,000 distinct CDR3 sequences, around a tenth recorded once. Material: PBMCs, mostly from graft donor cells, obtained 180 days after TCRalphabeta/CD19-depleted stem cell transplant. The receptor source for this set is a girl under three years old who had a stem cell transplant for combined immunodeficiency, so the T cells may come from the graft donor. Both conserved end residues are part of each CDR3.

CASSLSSGPNYGYTF	TRBV27	TRBJ1-2
CASSLGRPTEAFF	TRBV12-3/TRBV12-4	TRBJ1-1
CASTLRGYQPQHF	TRBV12-3/TRBV12-4	TRBJ1-5
CASSPPCWDRVSDTQYF	TRBV21-1	TRBJ2-3
CATRAGGDGYTF	TRBV24-1	TRBJ1-2
CASRTDRDEQYF	TRBV12-3/TRBV12-4	TRBJ2-7
CSARVGGDLDTQYF	TRBV20-1	TRBJ2-3
CASSLGSGYTF	TRBV12-3/TRBV12-4	TRBJ1-2
CASSFGGWAEAFF	TRBV12-3/TRBV12-4	TRBJ1-1
CASSLGGTGFYEQYF	TRBV7-2	TRBJ2-7
CSVAELNYGYTF	TRBV29-1	TRBJ1-2
CASSLNVNEQFF	TRBV12-3/TRBV12-4	TRBJ2-1
CASSLAQMRAPVYGYTF	TRBV7-8	TRBJ1-2
CASSTGTEEKLFF	TRBV19	TRBJ1-4
CASNSGQETQYF	TRBV12-3/TRBV12-4	TRBJ2-5
CATQGSGSYEQYF	TRBV10-3	TRBJ2-7
CSASRGFMNTEAFF	TRBV20-1	TRBJ1-1
CASSMGRTHTGELFF	TRBV19	TRBJ2-2
CASSPRQDPATQYF	TRBV5-1	TRBJ2-5
CSVESDKSETQYF	TRBV29-1	TRBJ2-5
CASSFDRGNEQFF	TRBV5-1	TRBJ2-1
CASSSFGTALYGYTF	TRBV5-1	TRBJ1-2
CASSLELRTGKETQYF	TRBV5-1	TRBJ2-5
CASRFDRRPANEQFF	TRBV19	TRBJ2-1
CASRDTWRQYF	TRBV12-3/TRBV12-4	TRBJ2-7
CSVGGTGRYNEQFF	TRBV29-1	TRBJ2-1
CASSLVLRGGLYGYTF	TRBV7-2	TRBJ1-2
CSVRSRNTIYF	TRBV29-1	TRBJ1-3
CASSLSRGRTDTQYF	TRBV7-2	TRBJ2-3
CASRRAGDPDTQYF	TRBV10-2	TRBJ2-3
CSAIGSVSTDTQYF	TRBV20-1	TRBJ2-3
CASSFLVTMNTGELFF	TRBV5-1	TRBJ2-2
CASSPPPGGELFF	TRBV12-3/TRBV12-4	TRBJ2-2
CASSLGLDSPGSGANVLTF	TRBV12-3/TRBV12-4	TRBJ2-6
CAISERGPGIDTQYF	TRBV10-3	TRBJ2-3
CATRAKAHNEQFF	TRBV6-1	TRBJ2-1
CASSLLTGYEQYF	TRBV27	TRBJ2-7